Below, 15 T cell receptor beta chains from the same sample are listed, as sequenced in a study of early stage breast cancer tumors. Clones were read by immunoSEQ multiplex PCR, and TCRdb kept only the in-frame ones, dropping some. The sample records approximately 33,000 clones, over 70% being singletons. The sample comprised blood. Receptor source: a person aged 35-55 years with breast cancer.

The V call is TRBV7-9, the J call TRBJ1-4; TRBD1 matches at 11 bases. CDR1 is SEHNR and CDR2 is FQNEAQ in the germline V gene (reference sequence). With V trimmed by 1 base and J by 7 bases, 11 bases remained unmatched. CDR3 length: 18 residues. CDR3 amino acids: CASSLVAGQGDTSEKLFF. CDR3 coding DNA: TGTGCCAGCAGCTTAGTAGCGGGACAGGGGGATACCAGTGAAAAACTGTTTTTT.

The CDR3 protein is CASSIGGGETQYF. CDR3 sequence (DNA): TGTGCCAGTAGTATTGGGGGTGGGGAGACCCAGTACTTC. The V and J genes are TRBV19 and TRBJ2-5; perhaps D is TRBD1 or TRBD2 (5 bases each). Germline values: CDR1 LNHDA, CDR2 SQIVND (reference sequence). This CDR3 contains 13 residues. Between the trimmed V and J ends, which lost 3 bases and 5 bases, there was a span of 10 bases.

This clone has only a few counts. The same CDR3 arises from other DNA sequences in this sample as well. The chain has TRBV5-6 and TRBJ1-2, with unresolved D. This CDR3 is 12 amino acids long. V lost 2 bases and J lost 3, with 5 bases in between. CDR1 is SGHDT, CDR2 YYEEEE, per germline. CDR3 loop: CASSLTDYGYTF. The CDR3 DNA is TGTGCCAGCAGCTTAACCGACTATGGCTACACCTTC.

The chain links TRBV7-6 to TRBJ2-1; the match to TRBD1 covers 11 bases. This CDR3 has 15 residues. V trimming: 5 bases; J trimming: 4 bases; junction bases outside the gene matches: 4. Germline V gene sequence: CDR1 SGHVS, CDR2 FNYEAQ. The CDR3, as DNA: TGTGCCAGCAGCCCCCGGGACAGGGGGTACAATGAGCAGTTCTTC. This gives the protein CASSPRDRGYNEQFF.

The rearrangement links TRBV18 to TRBJ2-5, with D possibly being TRBD2 (6 bases). This CDR3 is 14 amino acids long. V was pared by 0 bases and J by 5 bases, with 10 bases between. CDR1 KGHSH and CDR2 LQKENI come from the germline V gene. In DNA form, the CDR3 reads TGTGCCAGCTCACCACCGGAGGGCACGGAGACCCAGTACTTC. Encoded protein: CASSPPEGTETQYF. Looking up the rest from reference TRBV18 and TRBJ2-5 gives the full variable domain: NAGVMQNPRHLVRRRGQEARLRCSPMKGHSHVYWYRQLPEEGLKFMVYLQKENIIDESGMPKERFSAEFPKEGPSILRIQQVVRGDSAAYFCASSPPEGTETQYFGPGTRLLVL.

The chain uses TRBV9 and TRBJ2-1; TRBD1 aligns across 9 bases. The CDR3 contains 15 residues. V was pared by 3 bases and J by 7 bases, with 8 bases of the junction left unmatched. The germline V gene has CDR1 SGDLS and CDR2 YYNGEE. CDR3 in DNA: TGTGCCAGCAGCGCCACAGGGGGCACGGGTAATGAGCAGTTCTTC. Protein sequence: CASSATGGTGNEQFF.

V is TRBV11-2 and J is TRBJ1-5; D is uncertain. Germline V gene data show CDR1 as SGHAT and CDR2 as FQNNGV. CDR3 size: 16 residues. Between the trimmed V and J ends, which lost 1 base and 0 bases, there was a span of 10 bases. The CDR3: CASSLGPPGSNQPQHF. The CDR3 bases are TGTGCCAGCAGCTTAGGCCCGCCCGGTAGCAATCAGCCCCAGCATTTT.

The chain has TRBV19 and TRBJ1-3; 9 bases map to TRBD1. The CDR3 has 15 residues. Germline V gene lookup returns CDR1 LNHDA and CDR2 SQIVND (reference sequence). V lost 5 bases, J lost 5 bases, and 7 bases stayed unmatched. This CDR3 reads CASSLAGTGRNTIYF. The CDR3 DNA reads TGTGCCAGTAGTTTAGCCGGGACAGGGCGAAACACCATATATTTT.

This chain uses TRBV7-9 with TRBJ2-3, with TRBD1 matching 9 bases. The V gene's germline CDR1 is SEHNR and CDR2 FQNEAQ (reference sequence). Trimming removed 2 bases from V and 6 bases from J; junction bases left unmatched: 12. CDR3 length: 17 residues. CDR3 in DNA: TGTGCCAGCAGCTTACGGTTTGGACAGGGGCTTTCGGATACGCAGTATTTT. It yields the protein CASSLRFGQGLSDTQYF.

This clone was seen only a few times. This chain connects TRBV6-5 to TRBJ1-2; D remains unclear. Germline-derived CDR1 and CDR2 are MNHEY and SVGAGI. The CDR3 has 13 residues. Trimming stripped 2 bases from V and 8 bases from J, with 12 bases between. The CDR3 sequence is CASSYGPGRGYTF. Here the CDR3 DNA reads TGTGCCAGCAGTTACGGTCCGGGTCGCGGCTACACCTTC.

This chain links TRBV7-2 with TRBJ1-1; TRBD1 might be the D (5 bases). Germline-derived CDR1 and CDR2 are SGHTA and FQGNSA. The CDR3 sequence is 13 residues long. Between the trimmed V and J ends, which lost 1 base and 11 bases, there was a span of 14 bases. CDR3 nucleotides: TGTGCCAGCAGCTTAGAGGGAGCAGGGAGGGCTTTCTTT. Translated, it gives CASSLEGAGRAFF.

The J gene is TRBJ1-5, the V gene TRBV29-1; 8 bases match TRBD1. The CDR3 covers 14 residues. The junction had 6 bases not matched to a gene; V was cut back by 4 bases and J by 4 bases. The germline gives CDR1 SQVTM, CDR2 ANQGSEA. The CDR3 reads CSVAWTGRNQPQHF. The CDR3 nucleotides are TGCAGCGTTGCTTGGACAGGGAGAAATCAGCCCCAGCATTTT.

This chain connects TRBV7-2 to TRBJ2-7; a possible D gene is TRBD1 (6 bases). This CDR3 comprises 13 residues. In germline, CDR1 is SGHTA, CDR2 FQGNSA. V dropped 5 bases and J dropped 7 bases, with 15 bases sitting between them. The CDR3 region is CASSQQGAGEQYF. CDR3 nucleotides: TGTGCCAGCAGCCAACAGGGAGCTGGGGAGCAGTACTTC.

This clone was seen only once. The J gene is TRBJ2-3, the V gene TRBV7-9; D is possibly TRBD1 or TRBD2 (5 bases each). Germline loops: CDR1 SEHNR, CDR2 FQNEAQ (reference sequence). CDR3 length: 14 residues. The V gene lost 2 bases and the J gene lost 5 bases, with 11 bases spanning the gap. The CDR3 DNA reads as TGTGCCAGCAGCTTAACGGGACCGGAAGATACGCAGTATTTT. Its translation: CASSLTGPEDTQYF.

In this sample, this clone turned up a few times. The chain links TRBV19 to TRBJ1-5, with 8 bases identical to TRBD1. The length of the CDR3 is 13 residues. Germline trimming cut 8 bases from V and 6 bases from J; bases unmatched to any gene: 6. Germline CDR1 reads LNHDA; CDR2 reads SQIVND (reference sequence). CDR3: CASGTQGGQPQHF. The CDR3 DNA is TGTGCCAGTGGGACACAGGGGGGTCAGCCCCAGCATTTT.